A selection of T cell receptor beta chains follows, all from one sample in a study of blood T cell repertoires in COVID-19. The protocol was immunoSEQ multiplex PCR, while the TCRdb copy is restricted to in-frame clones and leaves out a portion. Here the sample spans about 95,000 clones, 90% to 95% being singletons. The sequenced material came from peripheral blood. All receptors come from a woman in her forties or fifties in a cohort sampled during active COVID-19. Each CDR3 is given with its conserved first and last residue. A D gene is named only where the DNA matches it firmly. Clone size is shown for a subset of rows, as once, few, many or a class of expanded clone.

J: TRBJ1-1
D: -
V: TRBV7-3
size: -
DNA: TGTGCCAGCAGCTTATATTCAGTTTTGAACACTGAAGCTTTCTTT
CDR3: CASSLYSVLNTEAFF

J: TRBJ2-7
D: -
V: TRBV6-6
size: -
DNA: TGTGCCAGCAGTTACACCAGGGGCTACGAGCAGTACTTC
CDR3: CASSYTRGYEQYF

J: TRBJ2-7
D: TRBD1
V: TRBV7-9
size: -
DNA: TGTGCCAGCAGCGATCGGACAGGGACGAACGAGCAGTACTTC
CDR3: CASSDRTGTNEQYF

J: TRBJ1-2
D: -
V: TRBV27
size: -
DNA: TGTGCCAGCAGTTTATCGATGCGGGGGGCGGATAACTATGGCTACACCTTC
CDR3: CASSLSMRGADNYGYTF

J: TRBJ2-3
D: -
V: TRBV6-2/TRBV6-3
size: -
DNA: TGTGCCAGCAGTTTTCGGCGGGCTAGCACAGATACGCAGTATTTT
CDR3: CASSFRRASTDTQYF

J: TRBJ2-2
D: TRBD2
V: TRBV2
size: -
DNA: TGTGCCAGCAGTGAAAACGAGGCGGGAGGCGCGAACACCGGGGAGCTGTTTTTT
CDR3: CASSENEAGGANTGELFF

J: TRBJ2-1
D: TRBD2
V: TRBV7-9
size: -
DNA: TGTGCCAGCGGAACCACCGGGACTAGCTCCTACAATGAGCAGTTCTTC
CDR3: CASGTTGTSSYNEQFF

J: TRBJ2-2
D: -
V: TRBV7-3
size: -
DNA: TGTGCCAGCCGAGCGGCCTTTCTCACCGGGGAGCTGTTTTTT
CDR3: CASRAAFLTGELFF

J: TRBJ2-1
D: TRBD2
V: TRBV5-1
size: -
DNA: TGCGCCAGCAGCTTGCTTTCCAGCGGGGTGGTGAATGAGCAGTTCTTC
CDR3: CASSLLSSGVVNEQFF

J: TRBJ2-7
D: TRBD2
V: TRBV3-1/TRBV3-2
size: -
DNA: TGTGCCAGCAGCCGACGGGGACTAGCGGGAGGGCCGCGGTCCTACGAGCAGTACTTC
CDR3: CASSRRGLAGGPRSYEQYF

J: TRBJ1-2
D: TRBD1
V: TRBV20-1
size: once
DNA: TGCAGTGCTAGTAGTCTCGGGACAGGGGCTAACTATGGCTACACCTTC
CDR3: CSASSLGTGANYGYTF

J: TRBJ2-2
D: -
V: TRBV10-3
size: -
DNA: TGTGCCATCAGTGGTGGGGGGACCGGGGAGCTGTTTTTT
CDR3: CAISGGGTGELFF

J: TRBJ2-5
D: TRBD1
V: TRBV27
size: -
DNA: TGTGCCAGCAGCAGGGACAGGGGCTGGGAGACCCAGTACTTC
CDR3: CASSRDRGWETQYF

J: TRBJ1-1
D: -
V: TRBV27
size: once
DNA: TGTGCCAGCAGTCCCTCTACAGGGATAAACACTGAAGCTTTCTTT
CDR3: CASSPSTGINTEAFF

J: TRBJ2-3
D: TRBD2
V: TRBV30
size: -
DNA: TGTGCCTGGAGTGCGCCTCTAGCGGGGGGCCGGTTCTTCGATACGCAGTATTTT
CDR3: CAWSAPLAGGRFFDTQYF

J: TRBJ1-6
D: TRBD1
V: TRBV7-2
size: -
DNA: TGTGCCAGCAGCTTAGTCGGTGGAGGGACAGGGGATAATTCACCCCTCCACTTT
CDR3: CASSLVGGGTGDNSPLHF

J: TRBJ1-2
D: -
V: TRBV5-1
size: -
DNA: TGCGCCAGCAGCTACGATCCTGCTAAAGCTAACTATGGCTACACCTTC
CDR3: CASSYDPAKANYGYTF

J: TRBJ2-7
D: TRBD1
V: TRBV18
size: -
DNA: TGTGCCAGCTCACAGAGGACAGGGTTATTGTACGAGCAGTACTTC
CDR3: CASSQRTGLLYEQYF

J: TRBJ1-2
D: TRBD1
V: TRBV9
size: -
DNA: TGTGCCAGCAGCGTAGATTCAGGGGGCCTCTATGGCTACACCTTC
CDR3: CASSVDSGGLYGYTF

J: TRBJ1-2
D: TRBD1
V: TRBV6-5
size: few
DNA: TGTGCCAGCACCGGACCAGGGGGCTATGGCTACACCTTC
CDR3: CASTGPGGYGYTF

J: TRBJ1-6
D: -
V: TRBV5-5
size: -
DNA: TGTGCCAGCAGCTTTGGGGGCGAGCGTTCACCCCTCCACTTT
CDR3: CASSFGGERSPLHF

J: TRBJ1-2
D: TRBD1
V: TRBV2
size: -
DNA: TGTGCCAGCAGATCCGGACAGGACTATGGCTACACCTTC
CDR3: CASRSGQDYGYTF

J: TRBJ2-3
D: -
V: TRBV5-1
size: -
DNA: TGCGCCAGCAGCTTGGAGGCGGGGAGCACAGATACGCAGTATTTT
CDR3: CASSLEAGSTDTQYF

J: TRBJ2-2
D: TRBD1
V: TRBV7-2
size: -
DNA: TGTGCCAGCAGACAGGGGTTGGTGAACACCGGGGAGCTGTTTTTT
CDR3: CASRQGLVNTGELFF

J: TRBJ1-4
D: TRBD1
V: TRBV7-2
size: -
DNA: TGTGCCAGCAGCCACAGGGGTCCGATTCTGGCAACTAATGAAAAACTGTTTTTT
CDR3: CASSHRGPILATNEKLFF

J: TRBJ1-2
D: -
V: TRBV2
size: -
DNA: TGTGCCAGCAGGGCCCCCTATGGCTACACCTTC
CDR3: CASRAPYGYTF

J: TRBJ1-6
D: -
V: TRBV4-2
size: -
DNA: TGTGCCAGCAGCCAAGGCCTACAGGGTGATAATTCACCCCTCCACTTT
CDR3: CASSQGLQGDNSPLHF

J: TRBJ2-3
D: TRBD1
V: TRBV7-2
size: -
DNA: TGTGCCAGCAGTACCGGGACAGTCCTTTCCGATACGCAGTATTTT
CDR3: CASSTGTVLSDTQYF

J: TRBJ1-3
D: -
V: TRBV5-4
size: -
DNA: TGTGCCAGCAGCACAGAGACAGACGGAAACACCATATATTTT
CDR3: CASSTETDGNTIYF

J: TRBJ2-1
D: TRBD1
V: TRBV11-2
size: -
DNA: TGTGCCAGCAGCCGGCAGGGACAGACCTACAATGAGCAGTTCTTC
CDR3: CASSRQGQTYNEQFF

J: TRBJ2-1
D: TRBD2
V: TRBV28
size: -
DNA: TGTGCCAGCAATCCGGTTAGGCTAGCGGACTACAATGAGCAGTTCTTC
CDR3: CASNPVRLADYNEQFF

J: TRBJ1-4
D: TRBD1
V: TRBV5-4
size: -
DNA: TGTGCCAGCAGCTTAGGGACAGGGCCGGTCGAAAAACTGTTTTTT
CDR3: CASSLGTGPVEKLFF

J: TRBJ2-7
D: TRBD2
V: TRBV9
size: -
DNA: TGTGCCAGCAGCTACGGGGGGGCGGCCTCCTACGAGCAGTACTTC
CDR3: CASSYGGAASYEQYF

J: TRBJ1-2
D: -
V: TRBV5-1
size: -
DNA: TGCGCCAGCCGACAACCCCGGGACGGAGGGGGCTACACCTTC
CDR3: CASRQPRDGGGYTF

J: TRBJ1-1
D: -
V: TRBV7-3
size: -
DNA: TGTGCCAGCAGCTTAAGCGGCACTGAAGCTTTCTTT
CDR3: CASSLSGTEAFF

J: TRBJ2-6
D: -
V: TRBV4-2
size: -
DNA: TGTGCCAGCAGCCCCTTCCTTTCGGGGGCCAACGTCCTGACTTTC
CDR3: CASSPFLSGANVLTF